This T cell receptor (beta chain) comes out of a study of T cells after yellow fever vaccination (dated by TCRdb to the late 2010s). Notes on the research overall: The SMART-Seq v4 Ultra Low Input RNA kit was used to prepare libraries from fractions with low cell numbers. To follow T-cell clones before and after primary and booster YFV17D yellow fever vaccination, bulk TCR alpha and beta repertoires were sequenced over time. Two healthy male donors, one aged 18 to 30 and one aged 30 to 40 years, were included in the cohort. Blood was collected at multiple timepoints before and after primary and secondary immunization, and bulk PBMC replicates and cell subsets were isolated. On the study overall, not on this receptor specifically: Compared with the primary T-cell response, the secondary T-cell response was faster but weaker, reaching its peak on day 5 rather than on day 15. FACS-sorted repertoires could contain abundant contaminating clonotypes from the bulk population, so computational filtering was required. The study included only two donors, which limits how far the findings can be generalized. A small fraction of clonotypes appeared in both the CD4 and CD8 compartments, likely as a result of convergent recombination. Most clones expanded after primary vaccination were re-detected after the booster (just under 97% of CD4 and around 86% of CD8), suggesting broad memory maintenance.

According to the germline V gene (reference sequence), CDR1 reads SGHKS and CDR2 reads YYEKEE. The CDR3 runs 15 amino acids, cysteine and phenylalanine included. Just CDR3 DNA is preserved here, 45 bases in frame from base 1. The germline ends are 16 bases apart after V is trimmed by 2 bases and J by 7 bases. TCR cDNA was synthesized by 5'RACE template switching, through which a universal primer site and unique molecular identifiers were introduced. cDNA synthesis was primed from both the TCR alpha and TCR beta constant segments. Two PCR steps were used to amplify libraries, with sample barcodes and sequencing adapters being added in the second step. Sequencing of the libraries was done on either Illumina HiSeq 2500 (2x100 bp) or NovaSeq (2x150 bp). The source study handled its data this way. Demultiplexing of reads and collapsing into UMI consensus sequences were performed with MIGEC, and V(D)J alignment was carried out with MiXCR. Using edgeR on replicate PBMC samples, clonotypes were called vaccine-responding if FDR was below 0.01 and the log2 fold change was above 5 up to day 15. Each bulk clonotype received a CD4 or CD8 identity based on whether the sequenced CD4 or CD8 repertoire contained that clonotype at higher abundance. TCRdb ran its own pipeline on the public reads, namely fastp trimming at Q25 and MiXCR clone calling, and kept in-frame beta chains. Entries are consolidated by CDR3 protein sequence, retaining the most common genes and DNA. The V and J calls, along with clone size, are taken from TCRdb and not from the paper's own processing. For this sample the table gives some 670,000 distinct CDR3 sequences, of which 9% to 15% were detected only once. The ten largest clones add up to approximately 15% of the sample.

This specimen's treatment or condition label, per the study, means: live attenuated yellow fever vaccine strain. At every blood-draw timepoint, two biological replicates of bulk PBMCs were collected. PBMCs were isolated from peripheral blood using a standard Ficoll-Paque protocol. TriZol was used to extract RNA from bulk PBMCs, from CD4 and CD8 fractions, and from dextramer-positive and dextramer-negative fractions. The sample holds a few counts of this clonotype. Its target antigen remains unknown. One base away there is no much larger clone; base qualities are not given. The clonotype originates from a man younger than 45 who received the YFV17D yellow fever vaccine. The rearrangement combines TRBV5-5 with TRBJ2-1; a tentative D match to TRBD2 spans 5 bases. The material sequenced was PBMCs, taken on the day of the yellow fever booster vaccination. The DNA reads TGTGCCAGCAGCTTTCAAACGGGGTGGGTTAATGAGCAGTTCTTC. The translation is CASSFQTGWVNEQFF.